Sequencing of this T cell receptor (beta chain) was carried out in a study of T cell changes during pregnancy in multiple sclerosis. The germline V gene encodes CDR1 SGHDT and CDR2 YYEEEE. Trimming took 4 bases from V and 4 from J, leaving 14 bases between them. This CDR3 contains 14 residues. The protocol was immunoSEQ multiplex PCR, while the TCRdb copy is restricted to in-frame clones and leaves out a portion. The data contain some 40,000 clones, about 92% of them seen just once; the ten biggest clones take up 1.3%. Material for sequencing was peripheral blood. This receptor was obtained from a female donor with multiple sclerosis, enrolled in a pregnancy study. The V gene is TRBV5-6, the J gene TRBJ1-2, with D hard to call. CDR3 bases: TGTGCCAGCAGCCTCGATAGGCGGACCTATGGCTACACCTTC. Amino acids: CASSLDRRTYGYTF.